The TCR beta chain described here comes from a study of blood T cells in healthy people across ages. Overall study: Capture by template switching was about one barcoded beta molecule per two T cells. Whole-study findings and limits: A roughly linear age-dependent decrease characterized TCR beta diversity per million T cells.

About this clonotype itself: The antigen is unknown.

Germline lookup yields CDR1 SGHAT and CDR2 FQNNGV. V lost 5 bases to trimming and J lost 5 bases, with 16 bases between them. The CDR3 runs 14 residues. PCR was performed a second time for about 6 to 11 cycles using a sample-barcoded 5' primer and a J-beta primer mix. Per sample, CDR3-containing paired-end reads numbered at least 2.5 million. TCRdb fed the 5' RACE reads into MiXCR, producing one record per CDR3 protein. The sample lists hundreds of thousands of distinct CDR3 sequences; 45% to 70% were seen once. This clonotype originated in a man aged 35 to 55 in good health. Material for sequencing was blood. The genes are TRBV11-2 and TRBJ2-7; D gene uncertain. CDR3 amino acids: CASSNHHLLDEQYF. For the CDR3, the DNA is TGTGCCAGCAGCAACCACCACCTTCTTGACGAGCAGTACTTC. Filled out from reference TRBV11-2 and TRBJ2-7, the complete variable domain reads EAGVAQSPRYKIIEKRQSVAFWCNPISGHATLYWYQQILGQGPKLLIQFQNNGVVDDSQLPKDRFSAERLKGVDSTLKIQPAKLEDSAVYLCASSNHHLLDEQYFGPGTRLTVT.